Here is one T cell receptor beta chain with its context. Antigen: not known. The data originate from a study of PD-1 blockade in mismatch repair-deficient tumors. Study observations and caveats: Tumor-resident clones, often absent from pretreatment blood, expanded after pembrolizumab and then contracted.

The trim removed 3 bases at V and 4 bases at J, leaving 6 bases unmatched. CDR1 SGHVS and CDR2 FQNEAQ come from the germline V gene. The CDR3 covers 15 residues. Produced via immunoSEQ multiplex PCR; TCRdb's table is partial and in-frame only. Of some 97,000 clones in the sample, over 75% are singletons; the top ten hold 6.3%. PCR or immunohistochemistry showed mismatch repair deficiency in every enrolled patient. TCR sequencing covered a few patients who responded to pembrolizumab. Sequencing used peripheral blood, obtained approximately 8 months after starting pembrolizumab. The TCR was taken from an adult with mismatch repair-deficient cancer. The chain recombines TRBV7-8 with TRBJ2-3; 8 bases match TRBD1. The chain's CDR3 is CASSLGTGGADTQYF. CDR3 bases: TGTGCCAGCAGCTTGGGGACAGGAGGGGCAGATACGCAGTATTTT.